The entry that follows covers one T cell receptor beta chain sequence. This entry belongs to a study of blood T cell repertoires in COVID-19. The CDR3 consists of 16 residues. CDR1 is SGHKS, CDR2 YYEKEE, per germline (reference sequence). With 3 bases removed from V and 5 bases from J, the gap between germline ends came to 20 bases. The authors' processing: Nucleated cell number was recorded as an estimate derived from reference gene primer amplification. TCRdb's table, derived via immunoSEQ multiplex PCR, lists solely in-frame clones and lacks some. The V and J calls and clone size are taken from that table; D and trimming were inferred from the DNA. The sample carries roughly 240,000 clones, around 88% recorded once.

Input material: peripheral blood. The sequence derives from a woman aged 30 to 39 who had recovered from COVID-19. The chain couples TRBV5-5 to TRBJ1-2, with D tentatively TRBD1 (6 bases). CDR3 sequence reads: CASSYTVRQEPYGYTF. DNA of the CDR3: TGTGCCAGCAGCTACACCGTGAGACAGGAACCTTATGGCTACACCTTC.